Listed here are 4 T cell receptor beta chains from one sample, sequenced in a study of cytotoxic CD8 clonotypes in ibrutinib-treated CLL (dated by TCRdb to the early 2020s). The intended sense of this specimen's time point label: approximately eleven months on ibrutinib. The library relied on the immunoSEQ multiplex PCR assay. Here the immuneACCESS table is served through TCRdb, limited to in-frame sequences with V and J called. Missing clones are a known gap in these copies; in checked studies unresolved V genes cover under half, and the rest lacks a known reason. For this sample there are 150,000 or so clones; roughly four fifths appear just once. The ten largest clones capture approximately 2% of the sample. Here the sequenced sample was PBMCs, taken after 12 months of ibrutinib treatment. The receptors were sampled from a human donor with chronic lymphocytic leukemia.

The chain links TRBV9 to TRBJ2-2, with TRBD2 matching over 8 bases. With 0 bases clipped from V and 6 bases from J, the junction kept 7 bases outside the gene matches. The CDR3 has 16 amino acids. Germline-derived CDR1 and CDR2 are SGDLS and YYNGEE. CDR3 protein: CASSVDPGGSAGELFF. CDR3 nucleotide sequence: TGTGCCAGCAGCGTAGATCCGGGGGGGAGCGCCGGGGAGCTGTTTTTT.

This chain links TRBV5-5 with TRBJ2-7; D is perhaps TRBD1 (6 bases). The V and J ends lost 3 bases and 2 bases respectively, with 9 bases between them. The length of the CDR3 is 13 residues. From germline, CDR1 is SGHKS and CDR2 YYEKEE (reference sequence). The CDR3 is CASSWDNPYEQYF. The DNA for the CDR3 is TGTGCCAGCAGCTGGGACAATCCCTACGAGCAGTACTTC. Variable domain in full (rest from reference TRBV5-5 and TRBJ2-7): DAGVTQSPTHLIKTRGQQVTLRCSPISGHKSVSWYQQVLGQGPQFIFQYYEKEERGRGNFPDRFSARQFPNYSSELNVNALLLGDSALYLCASSWDNPYEQYFGPGTRLTVT.

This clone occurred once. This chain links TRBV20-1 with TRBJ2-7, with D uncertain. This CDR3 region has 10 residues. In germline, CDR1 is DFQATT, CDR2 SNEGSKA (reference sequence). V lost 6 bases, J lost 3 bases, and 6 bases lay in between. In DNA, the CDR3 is TGCAGTGCCGCTTACTACGAGCAGTACTTC. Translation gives CSAAYYEQYF.

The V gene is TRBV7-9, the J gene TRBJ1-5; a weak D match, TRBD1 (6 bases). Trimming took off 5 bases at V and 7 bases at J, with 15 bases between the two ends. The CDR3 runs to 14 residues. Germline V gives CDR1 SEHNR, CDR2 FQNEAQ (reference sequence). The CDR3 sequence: CASSTQGGGQPQHF. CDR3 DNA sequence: TGTGCCAGCAGCACACAGGGTGGGGGACAGCCCCAGCATTTT.